The table lists the clone carrying this T cell receptor (beta chain) with a few counts. These data originate in a study of T cells after yellow fever vaccination. Using its own MiXCR run on the 5' RACE reads, TCRdb lists one record per CDR3 protein. The sample lists 300,000 to 400,000 distinct CDR3 sequences; around 8.1% were seen once. This sample comprised PBMCs, obtained 35 to 50 days after the first yellow fever vaccination. The TCR sequence derives from a man aged 18-30 years who received the YFV17D yellow fever vaccine.

The CDR3 DNA reads TGTGCCAGCAAGGCCCTCCGGGACTTATCCTACGAGCAGTACTTC. Its translation is CASKALRDLSYEQYF. The gene calls are TRBV6-1 and TRBJ2-7; tentatively, D is TRBD2 (6 bases). The CDR3 loop spans 15 amino acids. V was clipped by 7 bases and J by 1 base, with 17 bases between them. CDR1 and CDR2 from the germline V gene are MNHNS and SASEGT.